The text below deals with one T cell receptor (beta chain). CDR1 is LNHNV, CDR2 YYDKDF, per germline (reference sequence). The CDR3 runs to 12 residues. Trimming left V 0 bases short and J 6 bases short, with 5 bases between. This entry comes from a study of blood T cell repertoires in COVID-19. TCRdb keeps only in-frame clones here, not all; method: immunoSEQ multiplex PCR. Of 390,000 or so clones in the sample, 80% to 90% were seen once. Source material: PBMCs or T cells enriched from blood (not recorded which). This receptor was identified in a man younger than 35 who had recovered from COVID-19. The V and J genes are TRBV15 and TRBJ1-2; unclear D gene. The CDR3 nucleotides are TGTGCCACCAGCAGAGATCGTGATGGCTACACCTTC. It codes for CATSRDRDGYTF.